Listed below are T cell receptor beta chains from one sample, sequenced in a study of T cells after yellow fever vaccination. TCRdb re-analysed the 5' RACE reads in MiXCR, keeping a single row per CDR3 protein. The sample shows roughly 340,000 distinct CDR3 sequences, roughly 4.3% of them seen only once. Source: PBMCs, taken 5 days after the yellow fever booster vaccination. These receptors were collected from a man younger than 30 who received the YFV17D yellow fever vaccine. Each CDR3 is given with its conserved first and last residue. The D gene is left open where the match is weak. The size field is filled for only some rows; it gives once, few, many or a size class.

>few|TRBJ2-3|TRBV5-6|TRBD2
CASSQRLPTSGGSDTQYF
TGTGCCAGCAGCCAACGATTACCGACTAGCGGGGGTTCAGATACGCAGTATTTT
>few|TRBJ2-2|TRBV7-9|TRBD2
CAVSGKGAGELFF
TGTGCCGTCAGCGGGAAAGGCGCCGGGGAGCTGTTTTTT
>many|TRBJ1-4|TRBV12-3/TRBV12-4|-
CASSRYQGSANEKLFF
TGTGCCAGCAGCCGTTATCAGGGATCAGCTAATGAAAAACTGTTTTTT
>-|TRBJ2-3|TRBV15|TRBD1
CATSRGQGADTQYF
TGTGCCACCAGCAGAGGCCAGGGGGCGGATACGCAGTATTTT
>-|TRBJ2-5|TRBV20-1|-
CSAREGRGQYF
TGCAGTGCTAGAGAGGGGCGGGGCCAGTACTTC
>many|TRBJ2-1|TRBV6-5|-
CASSYVAGNEQFF
TGTGCCAGCAGTTACGTAGCAGGCAATGAGCAGTTCTTC
>many|TRBJ2-7|TRBV13|-
CASSLPGPTYEQYF
TGTGCCAGCAGCTTGCCGGGACCTACCTACGAGCAGTACTTC
>-|TRBJ2-1|TRBV24-1|-
CATSEKLPLGEQFF
TGTGCCACCAGTGAAAAACTACCCTTAGGTGAGCAGTTCTTC
>-|TRBJ2-3|TRBV7-6|TRBD2
CASSPLSTGLAGSTDTQYF
TGTGCCAGCAGCCCATTAAGCACCGGGCTAGCGGGGTCCACAGATACGCAGTATTTT
>many|TRBJ2-5|TRBV25-1|-
CASSDQGRETQYF
TGTGCCAGCAGTGATCAGGGGCGGGAGACCCAGTACTTC
>few|TRBJ1-1|TRBV12-3/TRBV12-4|-
CASTPRERLAEAFF
TGTGCCAGCACCCCCCGAGAAAGGCTTGCTGAAGCTTTCTTT
>many|TRBJ2-3|TRBV4-3|TRBD2
CASSQDRGGAGDTQYF
TGCGCCAGCAGCCAAGATCGGGGGGGGGCCGGAGATACGCAGTATTTT
>-|TRBJ2-5|TRBV5-5|-
CASSDNPRFVGEETQYF
TGTGCCAGCAGCGACAACCCCCGGTTCGTGGGGGAAGAGACCCAGTACTTC
>-|TRBJ1-3|TRBV7-6|TRBD1
CASSWDSNGNTIYF
TGTGCCAGCAGCTGGGACAGTAACGGAAACACCATATATTTT
>-|TRBJ1-1|TRBV5-1|-
CASSLTKNTEAFF
TGCGCCAGCAGCTTGACAAAGAACACTGAAGCTTTCTTT
>once|TRBJ1-1|TRBV5-4|TRBD1
CASKTGGQATEAFF
TGTGCCAGCAAGACTGGGGGACAGGCGACTGAAGCTTTCTTT
>few|TRBJ1-4|TRBV28|TRBD1
CATRQGAEGTNEKLFF
TGTGCCACCCGACAGGGGGCAGAGGGGACTAATGAAAAACTGTTTTTT
>-|TRBJ2-3|TRBV7-2|-
CASSLAPHTDTQYF
TGTGCCAGCAGCTTAGCACCGCACACAGATACGCAGTATTTT
>few|TRBJ2-1|TRBV5-1|TRBD2
CASTRTSGSYNEQFF
TGCGCCAGCACCCGGACTAGCGGGTCCTACAATGAGCAGTTCTTC
>many|TRBJ2-2|TRBV5-1|-
CASSLMRPRELFF
TGCGCCAGCAGCTTGATGCGTCCCCGGGAGCTGTTTTTT
>few|TRBJ1-2|TRBV6-5|-
CASSYPSAGVYGYTF
TGTGCCAGCAGTTACCCCTCGGCAGGGGTCTATGGCTACACCTTC
>many|TRBJ2-6|TRBV5-1|TRBD2
CASSPGGDGANVLTF
TGCGCCAGCAGCCCTGGGGGGGATGGGGCCAACGTCCTGACTTTC
>-|TRBJ2-1|TRBV6-2/TRBV6-3|-
CASSYGDPYNEQFF
TGTGCCAGCAGTTACGGGGACCCTTACAATGAGCAGTTCTTC
>few|TRBJ2-2|TRBV20-1|TRBD2
CSARASGGATTGELFF
TGCAGTGCTAGAGCCAGCGGGGGGGCTACCACCGGGGAGCTGTTTTTT
>-|TRBJ1-4|TRBV4-3|-
CASSPGPSANEKLFF
TGCGCCAGCAGCCCCGGCCCCTCTGCCAATGAAAAACTGTTTTTT
>-|TRBJ2-3|TRBV20-1|-
CSAMSGSTDTQYF
TGCAGTGCTATGAGTGGTAGCACAGATACGCAGTATTTT
>few|TRBJ2-5|TRBV18|TRBD2
CASSPWDPSVWLAGTTWYQETQYF
TGTGCCAGCTCACCTTGGGACCCGAGCGTTTGGCTAGCGGGGACGACTTGGTACCAAGAGACCCAGTACTTC